The clone carrying this T cell receptor (beta chain) was seen only a few times. The repertoire was sequenced with immunoSEQ multiplex PCR; TCRdb's copy has only in-frame clones and lacks some. The sample records roughly 120,000 clones, about 90% being singletons. The source of the sample is a study of T cell responses to AZD1222 COVID-19 vaccine. Study as a whole: Pooled together were second doses at about 4 or about 12 weeks.

Germline CDR1 MDHEN, CDR2 SYDVKM. The germline V and J ends were trimmed by 6 bases and 4 bases, with 15 bases remaining between them. The CDR3 covers 14 residues. The source of this sequence is an adult in good health. Source: peripheral blood, taken on day 0 of AZD1222 vaccination. The chain employs TRBV28 and TRBJ1-1; D is perhaps TRBD1 (5 bases). CDR3 protein: CASRPSGSGTEAFF. The DNA of the CDR3 is TGTGCCAGCAGGCCCTCAGGGTCGGGCACTGAAGCTTTCTTT.